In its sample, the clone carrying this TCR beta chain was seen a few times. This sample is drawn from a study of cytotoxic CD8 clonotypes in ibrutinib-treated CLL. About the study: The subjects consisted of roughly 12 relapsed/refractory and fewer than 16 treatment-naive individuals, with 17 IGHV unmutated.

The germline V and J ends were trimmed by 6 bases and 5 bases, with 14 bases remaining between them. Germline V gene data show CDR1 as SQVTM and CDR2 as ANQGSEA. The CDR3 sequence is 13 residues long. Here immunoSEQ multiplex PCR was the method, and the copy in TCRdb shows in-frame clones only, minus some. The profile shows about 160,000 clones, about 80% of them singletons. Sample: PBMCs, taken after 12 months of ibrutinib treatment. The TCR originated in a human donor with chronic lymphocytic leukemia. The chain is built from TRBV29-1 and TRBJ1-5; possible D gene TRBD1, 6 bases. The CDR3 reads CSVADRLDQPQHF. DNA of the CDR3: TGCAGCGTCGCAGACAGGCTAGATCAGCCCCAGCATTTT.